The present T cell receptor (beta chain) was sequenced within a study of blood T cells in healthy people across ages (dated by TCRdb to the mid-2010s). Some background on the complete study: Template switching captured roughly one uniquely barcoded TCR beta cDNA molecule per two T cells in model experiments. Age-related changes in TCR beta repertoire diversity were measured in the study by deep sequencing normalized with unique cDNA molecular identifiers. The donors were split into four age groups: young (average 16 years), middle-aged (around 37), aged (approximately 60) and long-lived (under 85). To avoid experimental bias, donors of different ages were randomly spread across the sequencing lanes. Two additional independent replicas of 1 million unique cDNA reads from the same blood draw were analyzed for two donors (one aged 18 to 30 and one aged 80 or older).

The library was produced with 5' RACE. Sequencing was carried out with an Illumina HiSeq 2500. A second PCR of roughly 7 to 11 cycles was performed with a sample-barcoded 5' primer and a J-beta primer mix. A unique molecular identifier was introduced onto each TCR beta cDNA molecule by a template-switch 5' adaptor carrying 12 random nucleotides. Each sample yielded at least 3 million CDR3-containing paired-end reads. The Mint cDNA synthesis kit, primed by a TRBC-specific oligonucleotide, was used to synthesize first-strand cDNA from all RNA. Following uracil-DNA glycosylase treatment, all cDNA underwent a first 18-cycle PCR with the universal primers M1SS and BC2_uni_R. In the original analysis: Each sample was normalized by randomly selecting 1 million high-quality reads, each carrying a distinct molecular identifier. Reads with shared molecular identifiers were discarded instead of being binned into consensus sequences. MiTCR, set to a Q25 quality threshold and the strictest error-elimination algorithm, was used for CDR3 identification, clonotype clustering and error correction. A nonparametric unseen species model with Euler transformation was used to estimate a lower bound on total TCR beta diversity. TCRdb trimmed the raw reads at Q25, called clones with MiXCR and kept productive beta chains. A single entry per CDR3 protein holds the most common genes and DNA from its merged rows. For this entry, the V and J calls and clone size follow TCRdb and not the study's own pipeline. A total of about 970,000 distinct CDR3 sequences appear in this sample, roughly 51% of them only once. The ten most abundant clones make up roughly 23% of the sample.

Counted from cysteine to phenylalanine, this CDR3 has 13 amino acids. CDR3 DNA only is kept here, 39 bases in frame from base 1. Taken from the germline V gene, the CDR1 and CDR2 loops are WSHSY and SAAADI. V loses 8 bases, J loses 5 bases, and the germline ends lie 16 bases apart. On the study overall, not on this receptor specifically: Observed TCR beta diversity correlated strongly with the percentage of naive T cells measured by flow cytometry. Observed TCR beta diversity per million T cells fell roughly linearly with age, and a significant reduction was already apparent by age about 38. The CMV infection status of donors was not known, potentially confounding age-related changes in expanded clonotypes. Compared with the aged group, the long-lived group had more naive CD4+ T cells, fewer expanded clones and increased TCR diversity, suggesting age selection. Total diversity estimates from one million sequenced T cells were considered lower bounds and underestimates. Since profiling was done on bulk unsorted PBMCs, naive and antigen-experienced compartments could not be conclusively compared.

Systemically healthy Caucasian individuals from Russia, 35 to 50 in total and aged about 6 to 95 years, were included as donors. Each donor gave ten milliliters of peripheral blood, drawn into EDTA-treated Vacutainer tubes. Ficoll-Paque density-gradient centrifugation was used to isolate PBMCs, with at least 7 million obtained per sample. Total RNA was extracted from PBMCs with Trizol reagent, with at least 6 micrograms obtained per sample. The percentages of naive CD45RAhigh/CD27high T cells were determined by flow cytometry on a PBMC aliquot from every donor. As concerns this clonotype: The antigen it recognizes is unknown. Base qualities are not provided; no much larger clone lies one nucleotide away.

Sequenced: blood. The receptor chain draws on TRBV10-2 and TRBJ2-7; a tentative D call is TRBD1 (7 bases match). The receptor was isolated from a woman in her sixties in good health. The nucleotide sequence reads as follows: TGCGCCAGCGTCAGGGGGGCTCTCGACGAGCAGTACTTC. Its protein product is CASVRGALDEQYF.